The rows below give T cell receptor beta chains drawn from one sample of a study of cytomegalovirus exposure and HLA in healthy donors. Some clones are missing from TCRdb's copy, which holds only in-frame ones; the method was immunoSEQ multiplex PCR. This sample has roughly 66,000 clones, with about 80% found just once. The sequenced sample was PBMCs. The receptor set was obtained from a man aged 45-60 years in good health and CMV-seronegative. CDR3s include the opening cysteine and the closing phenylalanine or tryptophan. A D gene is named only where the DNA matches it firmly. Clone size is stated in some rows and not others, as once, few, many or a class when expanded.

>few|TRBJ2-1|TRBV7-9|.
CASRLTVSSYNEQFF
>.|TRBJ1-5|TRBV19|TRBD1
CAIGTGNQPQHF
>once|TRBJ2-7|TRBV19|TRBD2
CASSIDHLAGSRYEQYF
>.|TRBJ1-4|TRBV28|.
CASNRASEKLFF
>.|TRBJ1-2|TRBV5-4|.
CASSITPLRQTNYGYTF
>.|TRBJ2-4|TRBV29-1|.
CSVERAAGDIQYF
>.|TRBJ2-5|TRBV5-6|TRBD2
CASSLGGGRASETQYF
>.|TRBJ1-5|TRBV2|.
CASSTRHLSNQPQHF
>.|TRBJ2-5|TRBV6-1|TRBD1
CASSLTGETQYF
>.|TRBJ1-1|TRBV28|TRBD1
CASRGQGDSNTEAFF
>.|TRBJ2-7|TRBV6-6|TRBD1
CASSYRGTGTYEQYF
>.|TRBJ1-4|TRBV18|TRBD1
CASSPMQGAGEKLFF
>.|TRBJ1-1|TRBV20-1|.
CSASEELEAFF
>.|TRBJ2-2|TRBV5-4|.
CASSFYQGAGELFF
>.|TRBJ1-1|TRBV5-6|TRBD1
CASIQGALGTEAFF
>.|TRBJ2-3|TRBV29-1|.
CSVAQGTSTDTQYF
>once|TRBJ2-1|TRBV11-3|TRBD2
CASSRTSGSYNEQFF
>.|TRBJ1-2|TRBV25-1|TRBD1
CASRKTGVENGYTF
>.|TRBJ1-2|TRBV9|TRBD1
CASSEPTGGHNYGYTF
>once|TRBJ1-2|TRBV7-8|TRBD1
CASSLKGDRVMSYGYTF
>.|TRBJ2-5|TRBV5-4|TRBD2
CASSVSSGGAGETQYF
>.|TRBJ2-1|TRBV11-3|TRBD2
CASGLAVYNEQFF
>.|TRBJ1-2|TRBV2|.
CASSDRDNGYTF
>.|TRBJ2-3|TRBV14|.
CASSRYLSTDTQYF